The 24 T cell receptor beta chains in this list originate from one sample, sequenced in a study of cytomegalovirus exposure and HLA in healthy donors. PCR amplification relied on 60 Vbeta primers (plus 13 Jbeta primers). The data were produced by immunoSEQ multiplex PCR, yet TCRdb's version contains in-frame clones alone and is incomplete. Counted here are approximately 79,000 clones, under 85% occurring once; the ten biggest clones make up roughly 1.9%. Input material: PBMCs. These receptors originate from a boy aged 10-17 years in good health and CMV-seronegative.

This chain joins TRBV28 and TRBJ1-1; D is uncertain. CDR1 and CDR2 from the germline V gene are MDHEN and SYDVKM. There are 14 residues in the CDR3. Trimming left V 6 bases short and J 5 bases short, with 16 bases between. Here the CDR3 reads CASSPVGSPTEAFF. The DNA of the CDR3 is TGTGCCAGCAGCCCCGTGGGCAGCCCGACTGAAGCTTTCTTT.

V usage is TRBV10-2 and J usage is TRBJ1-4; 10 nucleotides agree with TRBD1. In germline, CDR1 is WSHSY, CDR2 SAAADI. Trimming at V came to 4 bases and at J to 8 bases, leaving 7 bases not matched to a gene. The CDR3 contains 15 residues. The CDR3 spells CASSGLTGGREKLFF. The CDR3 region has the DNA TGCGCCAGCAGTGGTTTGACAGGGGGCAGAGAAAAACTGTTTTTT.

V usage is TRBV2 and J usage is TRBJ2-7; D not resolved. The germline V and J ends were trimmed by 8 bases and 7 bases, with 18 bases remaining between them. From germline, CDR1 is SNHLY and CDR2 FYNNEI. This CDR3 spans 13 amino acids. The CDR3 DNA follows: TGTGCCAGCGACACCTACAATTACGAGGAGCAGTACTTC. Protein: CASDTYNYEEQYF.

V gene TRBV15 combines with J gene TRBJ2-3, with D hard to call. Germline CDR1 and CDR2: LNHNV and YYDKDF (reference sequence). The CDR3 extends over 14 amino acids. Trimming removed 3 bases at V and 6 bases at J, with 13 bases between. The CDR3 region has the DNA TGTGCCACCAGCAGCGTCCTTTTGAGGGATACGCAGTATTTT. As protein: CATSSVLLRDTQYF.

This sequence joins TRBV29-1 and TRBJ2-2, with TRBD1 as a possible D gene (5 bases). V was trimmed by 8 bases and J by 4 bases, leaving 14 bases between them. The CDR3 sequence is 13 residues long. Germline CDR1 is SQVTM and CDR2 is ANQGSEA. The CDR3 loop reads CSISLQVTGELFF. The CDR3 nucleotides read TGCAGCATTTCCTTACAGGTCACCGGGGAGCTGTTTTTT.

The genes are TRBV4-1 and TRBJ2-1; 7 bases map to TRBD2. V lost 6 bases, J lost 2 bases, and 1 base stayed unmatched. From germline, CDR1 is MGHRA and CDR2 YSYEKL. This CDR3 comprises 13 residues. CDR3 sequence (DNA): TGCGCCAGCAGTCTAGCGGCCTACAATGAGCAGTTCTTC. Translated: CASSLAAYNEQFF.

V gene TRBV7-2 combines with J gene TRBJ2-5, with D unresolved. The CDR3 spans 14 residues. From germline, CDR1 is SGHTA and CDR2 FQGNSA. The germline V and J ends were trimmed by 1 base and 1 base, with 7 bases remaining between them. The CDR3 DNA reads TGTGCCAGCAGCTTAGGTCGCAGCCAAGAGACCCAGTACTTC. It specifies CASSLGRSQETQYF.

The CDR3: CASSLVAGPPYEQYF. The DNA of the CDR3 is TGCGCCAGCAGCTTGGTAGCGGGACCACCCTACGAGCAGTACTTC. The chain combines TRBV5-1 with TRBJ2-7, with 8 bases identical to TRBD2. V shed 0 bases, J shed 2 bases, and the junction held 4 bases outside the gene matches. The CDR3 consists of 15 residues. CDR1 is SGHRS, CDR2 YFSETQ, per germline.

V and J are TRBV5-1 and TRBJ2-3; 7 bases line up with TRBD2. This CDR3 is built from 16 residues. With V trimmed by 4 bases and J by 0 bases, 8 bases remained unmatched. The germline CDR1 and CDR2 sequences are SGHRS and YFSETQ. The CDR3 sequence is CASSTRLASSTDTQYF. DNA for the CDR3: TGCGCCAGCAGCACAAGACTAGCCTCTAGCACAGATACGCAGTATTTT. Together with reference TRBV5-1 and TRBJ2-3, the CDR3 gives the full variable domain: KAGVTQTPRYLIKTRGQQVTLSCSPISGHRSVSWYQQTPGQGLQFLFEYFSETQRNKGNFPGRFSGRQFSNSRSEMNVSTLELGDSALYLCASSTRLASSTDTQYFGPGTRLTVL.

V and J are TRBV6-6 and TRBJ2-7, with 13 positions matching TRBD2. With 6 bases clipped from V and 3 bases from J, the junction kept 5 bases outside the gene matches. This CDR3 is built from 15 residues. The germline CDR1 and CDR2 sequences are MNHNY and SVGAGI (reference sequence). This CDR3 is CASSLRLAGGYEQYF. Here the CDR3 DNA reads TGTGCCAGCAGCCTAAGACTAGCGGGAGGCTACGAGCAGTACTTC.

This clone has just one count. For the CDR3, the DNA is TGTGCCAGCAGTGTCGGTTCGTCCGGGGAGCTGTTTTTT. Translated, it gives CASSVGSSGELFF. V and J are TRBV2 and TRBJ2-2, with D uncertain. With 4 bases removed from V and 6 bases from J, the gap between germline ends came to 9 bases. The CDR3 covers 13 residues. Germline CDR1 is SNHLY and CDR2 is FYNNEI.

J is TRBJ1-2 and V is TRBV5-6, with a weak D call TRBD1 (6 bases). CDR3 length: 19 residues. With 3 bases removed from V and 7 bases from J, the gap between germline ends came to 31 bases. Germline V gene data show CDR1 as SGHDT and CDR2 as YYEEEE. The CDR3 loop reads CASSSIGPTGSRGLGGYTF. DNA for the CDR3: TGTGCCAGCAGCTCGATAGGGCCCACAGGGTCTAGGGGCTTGGGTGGCTACACCTTC.

This chain joins TRBV27 and TRBJ2-7, with D tentatively TRBD1 (6 bases). V was cut by 4 bases and J by 3 bases, with 10 bases left in between. The CDR3 totals 13 residues. Germline V lookup: CDR1 MNHEY, CDR2 SMNVEV (reference sequence). The CDR3 DNA reads as TGTGCCAGCAGTTCCCGACAGGACTACGAGCAGTACTTC. Protein sequence: CASSSRQDYEQYF.

V is TRBV27 and J is TRBJ1-5; no reliable D call. CDR3 length: 14 amino acids. The V gene's germline CDR1 is MNHEY and CDR2 SMNVEV (reference sequence). V shed 2 bases and J shed 4 bases, with 9 bases lying between them. For the CDR3, the DNA is TGTGCCAGCAGTTTAATCCCCAGGAATCAGCCCCAGCATTTT. It yields the protein CASSLIPRNQPQHF.

The chain links TRBV5-1 to TRBJ2-5; D is ambiguous. This CDR3 is 13 amino acids long. Trimming removed 7 bases from V and 0 bases from J, with 10 bases in between. The germline CDR1 and CDR2 sequences are SGHRS and YFSETQ. In nucleotides, the CDR3 is TGCGCCAGCCGTGGCGGCTACCAAGAGACCCAGTACTTC. This gives the protein CASRGGYQETQYF.

The rearrangement uses TRBV6-5 and TRBJ1-4; D call uncertain. From germline, CDR1 is MNHEY and CDR2 SVGAGI. The CDR3 consists of 13 residues. V was cut by 0 bases and J by 7 bases, with 6 bases left in between. CDR3 loop: CASSYSPIEKLFF. CDR3 sequence (DNA): TGTGCCAGCAGTTACTCACCTATTGAAAAACTGTTTTTT.

The V gene is TRBV29-1, the J gene TRBJ1-2; TRBD1 is a possible D gene (5 bases). The germline V gene encodes CDR1 SQVTM and CDR2 ANQGSEA. The CDR3 length is 13 residues. The V and J ends lost 0 bases and 5 bases respectively, with 10 bases between them. This CDR3 is CSVEDSDSYGYTF. The CDR3 region has the DNA TGCAGCGTTGAAGACTCAGACAGTTATGGCTACACCTTC.

The V call is TRBV4-1, the J call TRBJ2-4; TRBD2 might be the D (5 bases). Trimming shortened V by 3 bases and J by 6 bases, and 18 bases separated the two germline ends. The germline V gene encodes CDR1 MGHRA and CDR2 YSYEKL. The CDR3 has 16 amino acids. CDR3 region: CASSHPGFQEGNIQYF. CDR3 bases: TGCGCCAGCAGCCACCCGGGCTTCCAAGAGGGAAACATTCAGTACTTC.

This chain connects TRBV27 to TRBJ1-5; D is possibly TRBD1 (6 bases). This CDR3 has 14 amino acids. The germline CDR1 and CDR2 sequences are MNHEY and SMNVEV (reference sequence). Trimming removed 6 bases at V and 2 bases at J, with 11 bases between. CDR3 protein: CASRQGNGNQPQHF. CDR3 in DNA: TGTGCCAGCAGACAGGGTAACGGCAATCAGCCCCAGCATTTT.

This chain links TRBV27 with TRBJ1-5; D gene unclear. V lost 5 bases to trimming and J lost 4 bases, with 6 bases between them. The V gene's germline CDR1 is MNHEY and CDR2 SMNVEV (reference sequence). The CDR3 is 12 residues long. DNA for the CDR3: TGTGCCAGCAGTCCGGTGAATCAGCCCCAGCATTTT. It encodes CASSPVNQPQHF.

The rearrangement uses TRBV14 and TRBJ1-3; D might be TRBD1 (5 bases). Per the germline V gene, CDR1 is SGHDN and CDR2 is FVKESK. Trimming cost V 0 bases and J 2 bases, with 8 bases left between them. This CDR3 is 15 amino acids long. The CDR3 nucleotides are TGTGCCAGCAGCCAAGACCACAGGACTGGAAACACCATATATTTT. This translates into CASSQDHRTGNTIYF.

The rearrangement uses TRBV7-6 and TRBJ2-1; D is possibly TRBD1 (6 bases). Germline CDR1 and CDR2: SGHVS and FNYEAQ. V was pared by 1 base and J by 3 bases, with 16 bases between. The length of the CDR3 is 17 residues. The CDR3 here is CASSLVPRGWNYNEQFF. The CDR3 DNA reads as TGTGCCAGCAGCTTAGTACCCAGGGGCTGGAACTACAATGAGCAGTTCTTC. The whole variable domain, filled in from reference TRBV7-6 and TRBJ2-1, reads GAGVSQSPRYKVTKRGQDVALRCDPISGHVSLYWYRQALGQGPEFLTYFNYEAQQDKSGLPNDRFSAERPEGSISTLTIQRTEQRDSAMYRCASSLVPRGWNYNEQFFGPGTRLTVL.

This clone was seen a handful of times. This rearrangement joins TRBV2 to TRBJ1-1; D remains unclear. V was pared by 4 bases and J by 1 base, with 7 bases between. Germline lookup yields CDR1 SNHLY and CDR2 FYNNEI. This CDR3 is built from 13 residues. In DNA form, the CDR3 reads TGTGCCAGCAGTGTGGCAGAGAACACTGAAGCTTTCTTT. Amino acids: CASSVAENTEAFF.

The genes are TRBV4-3 and TRBJ1-1; D not resolved. The V gene's germline CDR1 is LGHNA and CDR2 YSLEER. The CDR3 totals 15 residues. Trimming removed 0 bases at V and 6 bases at J, with 14 bases between. The CDR3 region is CASSQDAPSPAEAFF. The CDR3 nucleotides are TGCGCCAGCAGCCAAGACGCACCCTCTCCAGCTGAAGCTTTCTTT.